These T cell receptor beta chains were read from a single sample in a study of shared T cell receptors in the human thymus. Assay: immunoSEQ multiplex PCR; the TCRdb copy retains only in-frame clones and omits some. The table lists roughly 500,000 clones, around 82% of them singletons. Another study also made use of these data, one on human thymus T cells.

The material sequenced was thymocytes. Receptors were obtained from a boy less than two years old with a congenital heart defect. CDR3s include the opening cysteine and the closing phenylalanine or tryptophan. The D gene is left open where the match is weak. Not all rows give a size; the values are once, few, many and, for expanded clones, a class.

clone_size j_call d_call v_call cdr3_nt cdr3_aa
NA TRBJ2-5 NA TRBV5-4 TGTGCCAGCAGCTCGGCTAGTCCCCCGGAGACCCAGTACTTC CASSSASPPETQYF
NA TRBJ2-7 NA TRBV28 TGTGCCAGCAGTTTCCTGGAGGGAAGGGACGAGCAGTACTTC CASSFLEGRDEQYF
NA TRBJ2-1 TRBD1 TRBV28 TGTGCCAGCAGTTCGGGACAGGGGCCATACAATGAGCAGTTCTTC CASSSGQGPYNEQFF
few TRBJ2-1 TRBD2 TRBV30 TGTGCCTGGAGGGGGGGGGCTAGCGGGAGTATTAGCAATGAGCAGTTCTTC CAWRGGASGSISNEQFF
NA TRBJ1-2 NA TRBV7-9 TGTGCCAGCAGCTTATCCAGGGCCGATGGCTACACCTTC CASSLSRADGYTF
NA TRBJ1-1 NA TRBV30 TGTGCCTGTTCGGCCGGAGGCACTGAAGCTTTCTTT CACSAGGTEAFF
NA TRBJ2-7 TRBD1 TRBV6-5 TGTGCCAGCAGCGGACAGGGGGTTCCCTACGAGCAGTACTTC CASSGQGVPYEQYF
NA TRBJ2-1 TRBD2 TRBV4-2 TGTGCCAGCAGCCAAGTAGATACTAGCGGGATCAATGAGCAGTTCTTC CASSQVDTSGINEQFF
few TRBJ1-2 TRBD1 TRBV2 TGTGCCAGCAGTGATCTAGGGGGCACAACGCATGGCTACACCTTC CASSDLGGTTHGYTF
NA TRBJ2-5 NA TRBV27 TGTGCCAGCAGTTTCGTCGCAGGGCGGGAGACCCAGTACTTC CASSFVAGRETQYF
NA TRBJ1-3 TRBD1 TRBV6-5 TGTGCCAGCAGTCCCAGGGGGCCTGGAAACACCATATATTTT CASSPRGPGNTIYF
NA TRBJ1-2 NA TRBV29-1 TGCAGCGTTGAAGCAGGGTTTAGTGGCTACACCTTC CSVEAGFSGYTF
NA TRBJ2-2 NA TRBV5-1 TGCGCCAGCAGCCCCTCAACTAGACAGAACACCGGGGAGCTGTTTTTT CASSPSTRQNTGELFF
NA TRBJ2-6 NA TRBV18 TGTGCCAGCTCACCGTCGCTAGTTGGGGCCAACGTCCTGACTTTC CASSPSLVGANVLTF
few TRBJ1-4 NA TRBV7-2 TGTGCCAGCAGCACCTCCGGGGGGGAACGGAATGAAAAACTGTTTTTT CASSTSGGERNEKLFF
NA TRBJ2-7 NA TRBV11-3 TGTGCCAGCAGCTTCCCGGGACTCGCCTACGAGCAGTACTTC CASSFPGLAYEQYF
NA TRBJ2-2 TRBD1 TRBV19 TGTGCCAGTGCTCCGGGACAGGGGAACACCGGGGAGCTGTTTTTT CASAPGQGNTGELFF
few TRBJ2-7 NA TRBV10-3 TGTGCCATCAGTGAGGTACGTACAGCCAGGGACGAGCAGTACTTC CAISEVRTARDEQYF
NA TRBJ2-5 TRBD2 TRBV23-1 TGCGCCAGCAGTCAATCGGGAGGGACTAGCGGGAGTCGTAGAACCCAGTACTTC CASSQSGGTSGSRRTQYF
NA TRBJ2-1 TRBD2 TRBV19 TGTGCCAGTAGTATAGGGGCTAGCGGGAGGATTTACAATGAGCAGTTCTTC CASSIGASGRIYNEQFF
NA TRBJ1-5 NA TRBV11-2 TGTGCCAGCAGCGTTGGGAGCGGGGAGAATCAGCCCCAGCATTTT CASSVGSGENQPQHF
few TRBJ2-1 NA TRBV19 TGTGCCAGTAGTAACCACCGAGCAGACTTTTTCTACAATGAGCAGTTCTTC CASSNHRADFFYNEQFF
NA TRBJ2-1 NA TRBV30 TGTGCCTGGAGTGTACTCCCTCATCATTCGAGAAACGAGAACAATGAGCAGTTCTTC CAWSVLPHHSRNENNEQFF
NA TRBJ2-7 NA TRBV9 TGTGCCAGCAGCGTAGGAGGAATCCCCTACGAGCAGTACTTC CASSVGGIPYEQYF
NA TRBJ1-1 NA TRBV6-6 TGTGCCAGCAGTTACGGAGCGTGCTTTATGAACACTGAAGCTTTCTTT CASSYGACFMNTEAFF
NA TRBJ2-3 TRBD2 TRBV10-1 TGCGCCAGCAGCGGGGACTACACAGATACGCAGTATTTT CASSGDYTDTQYF
NA TRBJ1-1 NA TRBV27 TGTGCCACCCAAGGAGGGAACACTGAAGCTTTCTTT CATQGGNTEAFF
NA TRBJ2-7 TRBD1 TRBV30 TGTGCCTGGGTCGCTACAGGGGCCCCCTACGAGCAGTACTTC CAWVATGAPYEQYF
NA TRBJ2-1 TRBD2 TRBV5-4 TGTGCCAGCAGCTTGCCGGGAGGGTACCATGAGCAGTTCTTC CASSLPGGYHEQFF
NA TRBJ2-1 NA TRBV15 TGTGCCACCCGCAAGAAGGCTAGCGACGCAAAGGATAGTGAGCAGTTCTTC CATRKKASDAKDSEQFF
NA TRBJ2-7 TRBD1 TRBV6-1 TGTGCCAGCAGAAAAACAGGGGTCCCCTACGAGCAGTACTTC CASRKTGVPYEQYF
NA TRBJ2-7 NA TRBV21-1 TGTGCCAGCAGCAAACCATGTGAGGGAAAGGGATACGAGCAGTACTTC CASSKPCEGKGYEQYF
NA TRBJ1-4 NA TRBV30 TGTGCCTGGGGGGGCGATGAAAAACTGTTTTTT CAWGGDEKLFF
NA TRBJ2-4 NA TRBV28 TGTGCCAGCAGTTCCGGACTACCCGTGGCCAAAAACATTCAGTACTTC CASSSGLPVAKNIQYF
NA TRBJ2-7 NA TRBV21-1 TGTGCCAGCCGAAATGGGGGGGAGGTCTACGAGCAGTACTTC CASRNGGEVYEQYF
NA TRBJ2-7 NA TRBV7-8 TGTGCCAGCAGCACAGGACAGACCGGTCCTCCTAATCACGAGCAGTACTTC CASSTGQTGPPNHEQYF
few TRBJ2-5 NA TRBV29-1 TGCAGCGTTGGCCCAAGCAGGTCCAACCAAGAGACCCAGTACTTC CSVGPSRSNQETQYF
NA TRBJ2-5 NA TRBV30 TGTGCCTGGAGTGTACTTTCTCTAGTAGGAGGGGAGACCCAGTACTTC CAWSVLSLVGGETQYF
few TRBJ2-7 TRBD1 TRBV4-3 TGCGCCAGCAGCCAAGGGACAGGGACTTACGAGCAGTACTTC CASSQGTGTYEQYF
NA TRBJ1-2 NA TRBV15 TGTGCCACCAGCAGAGATCCGAACAGACCCGGCTACACCTTC CATSRDPNRPGYTF
few TRBJ2-7 NA TRBV19 TGTGCCAGTAGTCCCCACAGGGGAGGCTCCTACGAGCAGTACTTC CASSPHRGGSYEQYF
NA TRBJ2-5 NA TRBV28 TGTGCCAGCAGTTTGAGCGAGACCCAGTACTTC CASSLSETQYF
NA TRBJ2-5 NA TRBV6-1 TGTGCCAGCAGTGAAGACAGCGGCTGGGAGACCCAGTACTTC CASSEDSGWETQYF
few TRBJ2-3 NA TRBV6-1 TGTGCCAGCAGTGGGACACCCAGGGAAGTAGATACGCAGTATTTT CASSGTPREVDTQYF
few TRBJ2-7 NA TRBV9 TGTGCCAGCAGCGTAGATTGGCGGCCAACCTACGAGCAGTACTTC CASSVDWRPTYEQYF
NA TRBJ2-1 TRBD2 TRBV2 TGTGCCAGCATGTCAAGTGGACTAGCGGCCTACAATGAGCAGTTCTTC CASMSSGLAAYNEQFF
NA TRBJ1-5 TRBD1 TRBV6-4 TGTGCCAGCGGACAGGGGAATCAGCCCCAGCATTTT CASGQGNQPQHF
NA TRBJ2-7 TRBD1 TRBV28 TGTGCCAGCAGAATTTACCCGGGACAGACCTACGAGCAGTACTTC CASRIYPGQTYEQYF
NA TRBJ2-3 TRBD1 TRBV7-4 TGTGCCAGCAGCGTAAAGCGGACAGGGTCCACAGATACGCAGTATTTT CASSVKRTGSTDTQYF
NA TRBJ2-1 NA TRBV19 TGTGCCAGTAGTATGAGGCCATACAATGAGCAGTTCTTC CASSMRPYNEQFF
NA TRBJ2-7 NA TRBV28 TGTGCCAGCAGTTTATTACTAGTCAACGAGCAGTACTTC CASSLLLVNEQYF
few TRBJ2-1 TRBD2 TRBV30 TGTGCCTGGAGTGTACCGCGGGAGGCCTCCTACAATGAGCAGTTCTTC CAWSVPREASYNEQFF
NA TRBJ2-7 TRBD1 TRBV5-4 TGTGCCAGCAGCTGGGACAGGGCCCACGAGCAGTACTTC CASSWDRAHEQYF
NA TRBJ2-7 TRBD1 TRBV7-2 TGTGCCAGCAGCTTATCCCAGGGGGCCTACGAGCAGTACTTC CASSLSQGAYEQYF
NA TRBJ2-6 TRBD1 TRBV29-1 TGCAGCGTTCAGTCCGGGACAGGGGGCGCAATGGCTGGGGCCAACGTCCTGACTTTC CSVQSGTGGAMAGANVLTF
few TRBJ1-4 NA TRBV28 TGTGCCAGCAGTGGACTGGGGGGGCTTACTAATGAAAAACTGTTTTTT CASSGLGGLTNEKLFF
NA TRBJ2-5 TRBD2 TRBV4-3 TGCGCCAGCAGCCAAGAGGTCACCACTAGCGGGAGGAGGCAAGAGACCCAGTACTTC CASSQEVTTSGRRQETQYF
NA TRBJ2-7 NA TRBV10-3 TGTGCCATCAGTCAAAACCTAGGTTTGGGTGAGCAGTACTTC CAISQNLGLGEQYF
NA TRBJ2-4 NA TRBV10-1 TGCGCCAGCAGTGCTATAGAGAAAAACATTCAGTACTTC CASSAIEKNIQYF
NA TRBJ2-5 NA TRBV28 TGTGCCAGCAACCTCCCCCCGACAGGAACTCAAGAGACCCAGTACTTC CASNLPPTGTQETQYF